The present TCR beta chain was sequenced within a study of cytomegalovirus exposure and HLA in healthy donors. This CDR3 contains 19 residues. Germline V gives CDR1 MNHEY, CDR2 SMNVEV (reference sequence). Trimming at V came to 5 bases and at J to 1 base, leaving 16 bases not matched to a gene. Method: immunoSEQ multiplex PCR; TCRdb's copy keeps in-frame clones and lacks some. The sample shows under 300,000 clones, 70% to 90% of them seen only once. This sequence was found in a woman between 25 and 40 years old in good health and CMV-seropositive. The chain combines TRBV27 with TRBJ2-5, with TRBD1 identical over 10 bases. Sample: PBMCs. The CDR3 nucleotides read TGTGCCAGCAGTCCCACCCGACAGGGGGCCAGGATACTCCAAGAGACCCAGTACTTC. Encoded protein: CASSPTRQGARILQETQYF.